This TCR beta chain was profiled in a study of blood T cell repertoires in COVID-19. Measured with immunoSEQ multiplex PCR; TCRdb has only the in-frame clones, and not every one. The table includes 75,000 to 95,000 clones, about 80% detected once. The material sequenced was peripheral blood. This clonotype was obtained from a man in his 60s with acute or convalescent COVID-19.

CDR3 amino acids: CASSWRGRRNEKLFF. The CDR3 DNA reads as TGTGCCAGTAGTTGGAGGGGGCGCAGGAATGAAAAACTGTTTTTT. V is TRBV19 and J is TRBJ1-4; 7 bases line up with TRBD1. Germline-derived CDR1 and CDR2 are LNHDA and SQIVND (reference sequence). This CDR3 region has 15 residues. Trimming removed 5 bases from V and 5 bases from J; junction bases left unmatched: 8.